These 31 T cell receptor beta chains came from one sample sequenced in a study of blood T cell repertoires in COVID-19. The table came from immunoSEQ multiplex PCR; TCRdb's copy has only in-frame clones and leaves some out. The sample has 120,000 to 150,000 clones, more than 75% seen once; the top ten hold around 1.3%. Sequences were obtained from PBMCs or T cells enriched from blood (not recorded which). The receptor source for this set is a woman in her 30s with acute COVID-19.

Details on this clone: Other DNA sequences in this sample translate to the same CDR3. The V and J genes are TRBV7-3 and TRBJ1-1, with D maybe TRBD1 (5 bases). CDR3 length equals 14 residues. The germline gives CDR1 SGHTA, CDR2 FQGTGA. V lost 0 bases to trimming and J lost 1 base, with 6 bases between them. CDR3 sequence reads: CASSLTGGNTEAFF. The CDR3 region has the DNA TGTGCCAGCAGCTTAACCGGGGGGAACACTGAAGCTTTCTTT.

The CDR3 spells CATGQGVSHEQFF. The CDR3 DNA reads TGTGCCACCGGACAGGGGGTTTCCCATGAGCAGTTCTTC. The chain has TRBV28 and TRBJ2-1, with 10 bases lining up with TRBD1. With V trimmed by 10 bases and J by 8 bases, 8 bases remained unmatched. CDR1 and CDR2 from the germline V gene are MDHEN and SYDVKM. The CDR3 is 13 amino acids.

The chain uses TRBV28 and TRBJ1-4; unclear D gene. Trimming shortened V by 5 bases and J by 4 bases, and 11 bases separated the two germline ends. There are 14 residues in the CDR3. CDR1 is MDHEN, CDR2 SYDVKM, per germline. For the CDR3, the DNA is TGTGCCAGCAGTCCCCCGGGAGATAATGAAAAACTGTTTTTT. The encoded protein is CASSPPGDNEKLFF. The full variable domain, its missing parts supplied by reference TRBV28 and TRBJ1-4, is DVKVTQSSRYLVKRTGEKVFLECVQDMDHENMFWYRQDPGLGLRLIYFSYDVKMKEKGDIPEGYSVSREKKERFSLILESASTNQTSMYLCASSPPGDNEKLFFGSGTQLSVL.

The chain is built from TRBV7-2 and TRBJ2-1, with 11 bases identical to TRBD1. J gave up 2 bases and V 5 bases, and 2 bases lay outside the gene matches. The CDR3 is made up of 15 amino acids. Germline-derived CDR1 and CDR2 are SGHTA and FQGNSA. In DNA, the CDR3 is TGTGCCAGCAGCAAGGGACAGGGGGCCTACAATGAGCAGTTCTTC. The encoded protein is CASSKGQGAYNEQFF.

The sample holds a few counts of this clone. The rearrangement uses TRBV30 and TRBJ2-3; possible D gene TRBD2, 6 bases. Germline CDR1 GTSNPN, CDR2 SVGIG (reference sequence). Trimming removed 3 bases at V and 4 bases at J, with 17 bases between. CDR3 length equals 15 residues. CDR3 amino acids: CAWSPWGDQADTQYF. CDR3 nucleotides: TGTGCCTGGAGCCCGTGGGGGGATCAAGCAGATACGCAGTATTTT.

The chain links TRBV18 to TRBJ2-1; D remains unclear. Germline assignment: CDR1 KGHSH and CDR2 LQKENI. With 0 bases removed from V and 5 bases from J, the gap between germline ends came to 14 bases. The CDR3 has 16 amino acids. CDR3 DNA: TGTGCCAGCTCACCACCGTTGAGGTATGCGGACAATGAGCAGTTCTTC. This encodes CASSPPLRYADNEQFF.

V is TRBV6-5 and J is TRBJ2-4; 9 nucleotides line up with TRBD2. The CDR3 runs to 14 residues. Germline loops: CDR1 MNHEY, CDR2 SVGAGI. The V segment lost 5 bases and the J segment 8 bases; nucleotides outside the gene matches: 7. The CDR3 sequence is CASSRGLAWDIQYF. The DNA of the CDR3 is TGTGCCAGCAGTCGGGGACTAGCTTGGGACATTCAGTACTTC.

The chain carries TRBV28 and TRBJ1-5, with TRBD1 identical over 8 bases. The germline V gene encodes CDR1 MDHEN and CDR2 SYDVKM. V was pared by 2 bases and J by 1 base, with 10 bases of the junction left unmatched. The CDR3 totals 18 residues. As DNA, the CDR3 is TGTGCCAGCAGTTTAGGGGTCGGACAGGGCGCGAGCAATCAGCCCCAGCATTTT. Encoded protein: CASSLGVGQGASNQPQHF.

The chain carries TRBV5-1 and TRBJ2-5; 7 bases agree with TRBD1. The CDR3 consists of 14 residues. V gave up 4 bases and J gave up 3 bases; unmatched junction bases: 6. Germline CDR1 is SGHRS and CDR2 is YFSETQ. Here the CDR3 DNA reads TGCGCCAGCAGCCCGGGACAGTTGGAAGAGACCCAGTACTTC. Protein sequence: CASSPGQLEETQYF.

CDR3 bases: TGTGCCAGCAGTTGGACGACAGGGGTCCAGCCCCAGCATTTT. It specifies CASSWTTGVQPQHF. The chain carries TRBV6-2 or TRBV6-3 and TRBJ1-5, with 8 bases fitting TRBD1. CDR1 is MNHEY and CDR2 is SVGEGT in the germline V gene. V was clipped by 4 bases and J by 7 bases; unmatched bases: 6. The CDR3 totals 14 residues.

The table lists this clone with a count of one. The V call is TRBV6-5, the J call TRBJ2-7, with D perhaps matching TRBD1 (6 bases). CDR1 and CDR2 from the germline V gene are MNHEY and SVGAGI. CDR3 length equals 14 residues. Trimming removed 6 bases at V and 2 bases at J, with 14 bases between. CDR3 region: CASRDSFSAYEQYF. CDR3 DNA: TGTGCCAGCAGGGACAGTTTCAGCGCCTACGAGCAGTACTTC.

The J gene is TRBJ2-7, the V gene TRBV9; the match to TRBD1 covers 7 bases. The CDR3 is 15 residues long. After removal of 5 bases from V and 5 bases from J, the junction contained 13 bases not matched to a gene. Germline lookup yields CDR1 SGDLS and CDR2 YYNGEE. This chain's CDR3 is CASSNGAGGPNEQYF. CDR3 nucleotide sequence: TGTGCCAGCAGTAACGGGGCAGGGGGTCCCAACGAGCAGTACTTC.

The chain uses TRBV7-8 and TRBJ2-7; 9 bases are a match to TRBD2. The CDR3 sequence is 15 residues long. Trimming cost V 1 base and J 2 bases; bases outside gene matches: 3. CDR1 is SGHVS and CDR2 is FQNEAQ in the germline V gene. CDR3 sequence (DNA): TGTGCCAGCAGCTTAGGGGTAGCGGGAGCCTACGAGCAGTACTTC. Translation: CASSLGVAGAYEQYF.

The gene calls are TRBV7-2 and TRBJ1-4, with TRBD1 matching 7 bases. The V and J ends lost 6 bases and 0 bases, in that order; junction bases with no gene match: 13. This CDR3 contains 18 residues. Germline CDR1 reads SGHTA; CDR2 reads FQGNSA. This CDR3 reads CASSRNRGTIATNEKLFF. CDR3 nucleotides: TGTGCCAGCAGTCGAAACAGGGGAACTATTGCAACTAATGAAAAACTGTTTTTT.

V and J are TRBV6-5 and TRBJ2-5, with D possibly TRBD2 on 7 matching bases. Germline-derived CDR1 and CDR2 are MNHEY and SVGAGI. The V and J ends lost 2 bases and 4 bases respectively, with 8 bases between them. The CDR3 has 13 amino acids. The CDR3 DNA is TGTGCCAGCAGTTACCGGGGGGCAGAGACCCAGTACTTC. This sequence encodes CASSYRGAETQYF.

The chain uses TRBV6-5 and TRBJ2-3; 7 bases align to TRBD2. The CDR3 spans 14 residues. Per the germline V gene, CDR1 is MNHEY and CDR2 is SVGAGI. J lost 6 bases, V lost 5 bases, and 8 bases had no gene match. The CDR3 DNA follows: TGTGCCAGCAGTCGGGAGGACCGCGGCGATACGCAGTATTTT. Translated: CASSREDRGDTQYF.

The rearrangement joins TRBV12-2 to TRBJ2-7; TRBD2, the D gene given by the table, was not confirmed from the DNA. TRBV12-2 is listed as a pseudogene. The CDR3 contains 19 residues. The DNA of the CDR3 is TGTGCAAGTCGCTTAAATTACAGAACTTCAAGCGGGGAAGCCTACGAGCAGTACTTC. Translation gives CASRLNYRTSSGEAYEQYF.

The V and J genes are TRBV27 and TRBJ2-2; TRBD1 might be the D (6 bases). CDR1 is MNHEY and CDR2 is SMNVEV in the germline V gene (reference sequence). The CDR3 spans 12 residues. The V and J ends lost 10 bases and 7 bases respectively, with 13 bases between them. CDR3 DNA: TGTGCCACCCGACAAGGGGGCGGGGAGCTGTTTTTT. It translates to CATRQGGGELFF.

This chain uses TRBV2 with TRBJ1-1; 7 bases line up with TRBD1. Germline assignment: CDR1 SNHLY and CDR2 FYNNEI. V shed 5 bases and J 1 base; nucleotides not matched to a gene: 7. This CDR3 contains 15 residues. CDR3 bases: TGTGCCAGCAGTCTACAGGGGACGTCGAACACTGAAGCTTTCTTT. It yields the protein CASSLQGTSNTEAFF.

The chain has TRBV10-3 and TRBJ1-1; no definite D call. V was trimmed by 2 bases and J by 0 bases, leaving 10 bases between them. This CDR3 region has 15 residues. Germline V gene lookup returns CDR1 ENHRY and CDR2 SYGVKD. This chain's CDR3 is CAISEGGTLNTEAFF. DNA for the CDR3: TGTGCCATCAGTGAGGGTGGCACCCTGAACACTGAAGCTTTCTTT.

The chain uses TRBV12-3 or TRBV12-4 and TRBJ2-1; D unresolved. Trimming shortened V by 5 bases and J by 7 bases, and 9 bases separated the two germline ends. This CDR3 contains 12 residues. The CDR3 region is CASSLTLNEQFF. CDR3 DNA: TGTGCCAGCAGTCTAACTTTAAATGAGCAGTTCTTC.

This clone was detected once. This sequence joins TRBV6-5 and TRBJ2-5; 12 nucleotides agree with TRBD2. The V and J ends lost 4 bases and 4 bases, in that order; junction bases with no gene match: 4. The length of the CDR3 is 15 residues. Germline V lookup: CDR1 MNHEY, CDR2 SVGAGI. CDR3 sequence (DNA): TGTGCCAGCAGTTCGACACTAGCGGGAGGAGAGACCCAGTACTTC. This translates into CASSSTLAGGETQYF.

The rearrangement joins TRBV27 to TRBJ2-7; 9 bases are a match to TRBD1. The V and J ends lost 0 bases and 4 bases, in that order; junction bases with no gene match: 4. The V gene's germline CDR1 is MNHEY and CDR2 SMNVEV (reference sequence). This CDR3 spans 15 amino acids. The CDR3 region has the DNA TGTGCCAGCAGTTTATCTCCGGGACAGGGATACGAGCAGTACTTC. This translates into CASSLSPGQGYEQYF.

This clone was counted between two and nine times. J is TRBJ1-3 and V is TRBV7-2; 8 bases are a match to TRBD1. The CDR3 sequence is 16 residues long. From germline, CDR1 is SGHTA and CDR2 FQGNSA. J lost 4 bases, V lost 4 bases, and 9 bases had no gene match. CDR3 region: CASSSRGQGTGNTIYF. In nucleotides, the CDR3 is TGTGCCAGCAGCTCTCGCGGACAGGGCACCGGAAACACCATATATTTT.

This CDR3 reads CASSSTPGLATDTQYF. CDR3 sequence (DNA): TGTGCCAGCAGCTCCACACCGGGACTAGCCACAGATACGCAGTATTTT. This sequence joins TRBV9 and TRBJ2-3, with TRBD2 identical over 9 bases. The V gene end was trimmed by 4 bases and the J gene end by 2 bases; junction bases not matched to a gene: 8. Per the germline V gene, CDR1 is SGDLS and CDR2 is YYNGEE. The CDR3 contains 16 residues.

This clone was detected many times. V is TRBV14 and J is TRBJ2-7, with D uncertain. Germline assignment: CDR1 SGHDN and CDR2 FVKESK. The CDR3 contains 14 residues. The V end lost 1 base, the J end lost 4 bases, and 11 bases lay between the germline ends. The CDR3 coding sequence is TGTGCCAGCAGCCAAGTGCTGTATGCGTACGAGCAGTACTTC. Translation gives CASSQVLYAYEQYF.

This sequence joins TRBV29-1 and TRBJ2-6, with D possibly TRBD1 on 5 matching bases. Germline lookup yields CDR1 SQVTM and CDR2 ANQGSEA. Trimming shortened V by 2 bases and J by 1 base, and 18 bases separated the two germline ends. The CDR3 length is 18 residues. The CDR3 loop is CSVEIGSGFSSGANVLTF. The CDR3 region has the DNA TGCAGCGTTGAAATTGGGTCAGGGTTTAGTTCTGGGGCCAACGTCCTGACTTTC.

The chain has TRBV6-6 and TRBJ2-1; 10 nucleotides align to TRBD2. Trimming took 7 bases from V and 4 from J; bases not matched to a gene: 7. The CDR3 consists of 15 residues. Germline lookup yields CDR1 MNHNY and CDR2 SVGAGI (reference sequence). The chain's CDR3 is CASKGSGRVYNEQFF. CDR3 coding DNA: TGTGCCAGCAAGGGAAGCGGGAGGGTTTACAATGAGCAGTTCTTC.

In DNA, the CDR3 is TGTGCCAGCAGTGATCCCCGTAGCGGGAATGAGCAGTTCTTC. Its protein is CASSDPRSGNEQFF. The chain joins TRBV5-4 to TRBJ2-1, with 7 positions matching TRBD2. The J segment lost 7 bases and the V segment lost 5 bases, leaving 9 bases of the junction unmatched. The CDR3 has 14 amino acids. The germline gives CDR1 SGHNT, CDR2 YYREEE (reference sequence).

The DNA of the CDR3 is TGTGCCACGGGGACAGCGATATTTTCACCCCTCCACTTT. It specifies CATGTAIFSPLHF. The genes are TRBV19 and TRBJ1-6; 7 nucleotides match TRBD1. The CDR3 runs to 13 residues. With 10 bases clipped from V and 9 bases from J, the junction kept 9 bases outside the gene matches. CDR1 is LNHDA and CDR2 is SQIVND in the germline V gene (reference sequence).

The gene calls are TRBV6-5 and TRBJ2-7; 9 positions agree with TRBD2. Looked up from germline, CDR1 is MNHEY and CDR2 is SVGAGI. Germline trimming cut 6 bases from V and 1 base from J; bases unmatched to any gene: 1. The CDR3 sequence is 13 residues long. The CDR3 DNA sequence: TGTGCCAGCAGAGCGGGAGGATCCTACGAGCAGTACTTC. Protein: CASRAGGSYEQYF.